This T cell receptor (beta chain) was observed in a study of monozygotic twins with inflammatory bowel disease. This CDR3 region has 17 residues. Per the germline V gene, CDR1 is PRHDT and CDR2 is FYEKMQ (reference sequence). Using the 5' RACE reads, TCRdb records one entry per CDR3 protein without DNA. The listing contains fewer than 450,000 distinct CDR3 sequences. The chain links TRBV13 to TRBJ2-4; TCRdb's assignment of TRBD1 cannot be checked, as there is no DNA. The TCR originated in a human donor with ulcerative colitis or Crohn's disease, or a healthy co-twin of an affected twin (not recorded which). The sample taken for sequencing was blood. The CDR3 sequence: CASSPKTGSQAKNIQYF.